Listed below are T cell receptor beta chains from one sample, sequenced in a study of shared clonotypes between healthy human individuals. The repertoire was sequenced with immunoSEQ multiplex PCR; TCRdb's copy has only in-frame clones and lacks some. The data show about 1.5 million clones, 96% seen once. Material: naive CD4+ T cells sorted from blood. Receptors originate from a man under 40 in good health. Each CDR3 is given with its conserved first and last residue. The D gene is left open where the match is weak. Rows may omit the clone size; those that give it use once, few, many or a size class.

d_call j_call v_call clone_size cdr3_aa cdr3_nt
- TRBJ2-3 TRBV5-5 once CASSLFRHYTDTQYF TGTGCCAGCAGCTTGTTCCGCCACTACACAGATACGCAGTATTTT
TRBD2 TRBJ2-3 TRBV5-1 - CASKLGLAGDTSTDTQYF TGCGCCAGCAAACTCGGACTAGCGGGAGATACTAGCACAGATACGCAGTATTTT
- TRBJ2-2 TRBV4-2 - CASSQGRVYTGELFF TGTGCCAGCAGCCAAGGGAGGGTTTACACCGGGGAGCTGTTTTTT
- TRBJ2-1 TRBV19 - CASSFLWNEQFF TGTGCCAGTAGTTTCCTTTGGAATGAGCAGTTCTTC
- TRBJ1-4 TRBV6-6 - CASSHGDEKLFF TGTGCCAGCAGCCACGGGGACGAAAAACTGTTTTTT
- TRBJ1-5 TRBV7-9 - CASSQRDQPQHF TGTGCCAGCAGCCAACGTGATCAGCCCCAGCATTTT
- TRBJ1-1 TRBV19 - CASRLFDGALNTEAFF TGTGCCAGTAGGCTCTTCGACGGGGCATTGAACACTGAAGCTTTCTTT
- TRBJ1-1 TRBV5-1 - CASSFTVQSGNTEAFF TGCGCCAGCAGCTTCACAGTGCAGTCGGGGAACACTGAAGCTTTCTTT
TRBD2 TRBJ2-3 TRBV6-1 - CASSEGRIASGSLDTQYF TGTGCCAGCAGTGAAGGGAGGATAGCTAGCGGGAGTTTAGATACGCAGTATTTT
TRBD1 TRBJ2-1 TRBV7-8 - CASSPRTGTLGNEQFF TGTGCCAGCAGCCCGAGGACAGGGACCTTAGGCAATGAGCAGTTCTTC
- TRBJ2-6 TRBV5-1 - CASSGTPSSGANVLTF TGCGCCAGCAGCGGGACACCGAGCTCTGGGGCCAACGTCCTGACTTTC
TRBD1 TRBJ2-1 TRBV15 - CATSRDWAWDRGYNEQFF TGTGCCACCAGCAGAGATTGGGCGTGGGACAGGGGTTACAATGAGCAGTTCTTC
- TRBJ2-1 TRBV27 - CASSLISGQGAGNEQFF TGTGCCAGCAGTTTAATATCAGGCCAGGGTGCGGGTAATGAGCAGTTCTTC
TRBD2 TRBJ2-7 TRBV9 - CASSVTPSGGGYEQYF TGTGCCAGCAGCGTAACGCCTAGCGGGGGAGGTTACGAGCAGTACTTC
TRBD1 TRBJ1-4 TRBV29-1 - CSVNGGQQGEKLFF TGCAGCGTCAACGGGGGACAGCAGGGTGAAAAACTGTTTTTT
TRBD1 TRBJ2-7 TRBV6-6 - CASSPDRGVGEQYF TGTGCCAGCAGCCCGGACAGGGGGGTAGGGGAGCAGTACTTC
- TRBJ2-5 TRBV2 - CASSRDIQETQYF TGTGCCAGCAGTCGGGACATTCAAGAGACCCAGTACTTC
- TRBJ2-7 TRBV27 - CASSPPSEQYF TGTGCCAGCAGCCCGCCCAGCGAGCAGTACTTC
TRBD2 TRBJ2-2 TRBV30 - CAWSRGRTNTGELFF TGTGCCTGGAGCCGCGGGAGGACGAACACCGGGGAGCTGTTTTTT
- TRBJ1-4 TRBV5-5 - CASSLVVTEKLFF TGTGCCAGCAGCTTGGTGGTAACCGAAAAACTGTTTTTT
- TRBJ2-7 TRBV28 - CASSGYSYEQYF TGTGCCAGCAGCGGTTACTCCTACGAGCAGTACTTC
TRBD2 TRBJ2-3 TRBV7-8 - CASSFGAGLAGVFSQDTQYF TGTGCCAGCAGCTTTGGGGCGGGACTAGCGGGAGTCTTCAGTCAAGATACGCAGTATTTT
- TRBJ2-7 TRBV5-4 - CASSLAAGEKYEQYF TGTGCCAGCAGCCTCGCCGCAGGGGAAAAGTACGAGCAGTACTTC
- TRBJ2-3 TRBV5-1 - CASSLNSGTDTQYF TGCGCCAGCAGCTTAAACAGCGGCACAGATACGCAGTATTTT
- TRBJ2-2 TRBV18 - CASSPPSRTGELFF TGTGCCAGCTCACCACCTAGCAGAACCGGGGAGCTGTTTTTT
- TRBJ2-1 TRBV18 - CASSPTSYEQFF TGTGCCAGCTCACCTACCAGTTATGAGCAGTTCTTC
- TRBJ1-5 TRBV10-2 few CASSERSHQPQHF TGCGCCAGCAGTGAGCGCAGTCATCAGCCCCAGCATTTT
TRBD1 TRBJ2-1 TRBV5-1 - CASSLTLHRDSSYNEQFF TGCGCCAGCAGCTTGACCCTACACAGGGACAGTTCCTACAATGAGCAGTTCTTC
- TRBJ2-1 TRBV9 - CASSPSQVGLGSYNEQFF TGTGCCAGCAGCCCCTCCCAGGTGGGGTTGGGTTCCTACAATGAGCAGTTCTTC
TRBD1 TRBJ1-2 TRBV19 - CASATGQTYGYTF TGTGCCAGTGCGACGGGACAGACCTATGGCTACACCTTC
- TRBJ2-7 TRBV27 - CASSPWVSATYEQYF TGTGCCAGCAGTCCGTGGGTTTCTGCAACCTACGAGCAGTACTTC
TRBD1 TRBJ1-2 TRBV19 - CASSPTGSVGYTF TGTGCCAGTAGTCCGACAGGGTCGGTCGGCTACACCTTC
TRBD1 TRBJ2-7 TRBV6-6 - CASSYKGGEYYEQYF TGTGCCAGCAGTTATAAAGGGGGCGAGTACTACGAGCAGTACTTC
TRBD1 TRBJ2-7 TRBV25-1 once CASSEEFGTGYLREQYF TGTGCCAGCAGTGAAGAATTCGGGACAGGGTATCTTCGGGAGCAGTACTTC
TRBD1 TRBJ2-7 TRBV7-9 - CASSIRDRASSYEQYF TGTGCCAGCAGCATCCGGGACAGGGCCAGCTCCTACGAGCAGTACTTC
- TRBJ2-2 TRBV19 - CASNRRVGTGELFF TGTGCCAGTAATCGGCGGGTGGGCACCGGGGAGCTGTTTTTT
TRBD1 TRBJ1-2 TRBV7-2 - CASSSQGASGYTF TGTGCCAGCAGCTCACAGGGGGCCAGTGGCTACACCTTC
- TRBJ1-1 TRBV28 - CASRSSVTEAFF TGTGCCAGTCGCTCTTCGGTCACTGAAGCTTTCTTT
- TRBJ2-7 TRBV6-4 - CASLTRDGCEQYF TGTGCCAGCCTCACTAGAGATGGGTGCGAGCAGTACTTC
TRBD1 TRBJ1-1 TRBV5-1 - CASSIRDRGSTEAFF TGCGCCAGCAGCATCCGGGACAGGGGGTCCACTGAAGCTTTCTTT
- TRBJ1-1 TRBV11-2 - CASSLVPDREAFF TGTGCCAGCAGCTTAGTTCCAGACAGGGAAGCTTTCTTT
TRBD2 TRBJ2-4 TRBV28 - CASSSPSGIKNIQYF TGTGCCAGCAGTTCACCTAGCGGGATCAAAAACATTCAGTACTTC
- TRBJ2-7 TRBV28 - CASSLARLDYEQYF TGTGCCAGCAGTTTAGCCCGACTGGACTACGAGCAGTACTTC
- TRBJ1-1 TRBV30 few CAWSVHRMGNTEAFF TGTGCCTGGAGTGTACACCGGATGGGGAACACTGAAGCTTTCTTT
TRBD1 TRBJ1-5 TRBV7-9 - CASSDRDRGSDQPQHF TGTGCCAGCAGCGATAGGGACAGGGGATCGGATCAGCCCCAGCATTTT
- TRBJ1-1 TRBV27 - CASSSSWVGDTEAFF TGTGCCAGCAGTTCCTCGTGGGTAGGAGACACTGAAGCTTTCTTT
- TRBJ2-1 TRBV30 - CAWRAAGSYNEQFF TGTGCCTGGAGGGCCGCGGGCTCCTACAATGAGCAGTTCTTC
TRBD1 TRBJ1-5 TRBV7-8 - CASGAPPGQTNQPQHF TGTGCCAGCGGGGCACCACCGGGACAGACAAATCAGCCCCAGCATTTT
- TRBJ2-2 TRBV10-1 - CASSVTDTGELFF TGCGCCAGCAGCGTGACTGATACCGGGGAGCTGTTTTTT